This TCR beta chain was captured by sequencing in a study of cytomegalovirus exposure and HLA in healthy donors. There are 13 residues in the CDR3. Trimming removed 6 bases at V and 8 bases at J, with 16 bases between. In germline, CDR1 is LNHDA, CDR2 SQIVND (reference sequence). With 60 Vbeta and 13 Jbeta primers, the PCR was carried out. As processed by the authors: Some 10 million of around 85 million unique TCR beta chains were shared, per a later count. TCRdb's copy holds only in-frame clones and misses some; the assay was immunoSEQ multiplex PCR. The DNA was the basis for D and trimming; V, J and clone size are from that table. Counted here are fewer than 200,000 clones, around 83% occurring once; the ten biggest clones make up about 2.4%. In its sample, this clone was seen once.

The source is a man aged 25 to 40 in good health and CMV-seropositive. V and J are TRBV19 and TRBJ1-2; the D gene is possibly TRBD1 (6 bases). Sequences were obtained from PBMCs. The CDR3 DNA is TGTGCCAGTAGCCTATACCGGGACACCGGCTACACCTTC. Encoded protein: CASSLYRDTGYTF.